This TCR beta chain was recovered during a study of cytomegalovirus exposure and HLA in healthy donors (TCRdb year 2017). At the level of the whole study: According to an earlier analysis of 550 to 750 of the donors, about 179 million T cells yielded 117 million unique TCR beta sequences and approximately 300 Gb of sequence data. About 330 gigabases of sequencing data and 70 million to 95 million unique TCR sequences made up an early release that covered some 640 HLA-typed donors. Of the roughly 400 genotyped donors, approximately 83% fell in the genetic ancestry cluster associated with self-reported Caucasian donors. The study aimed to test whether cataloging public T cell receptors could reveal signatures of past pathogen exposure. The T cell repertoires of several hundred subjects were profiled by immunosequencing and related to cytomegalovirus serostatus. In addition to the first cohort of around 670 subjects, a separate validation cohort of over 90 different subjects was used. To predict cytomegalovirus infection status, the study combined high-throughput TCR immunosequencing, statistical association of individual TCRs with disease status, and machine learning. A later analysis re-analyzed previously published TCR beta repertoires from several hundred donors and added high-resolution HLA genotyping to study TCR occurrence patterns. Rather than drawing on any new phenotypic data, the later analysis identified candidate immune exposures from TCR beta sequences and the way those sequences occurred across donors. To decide whether each TCR beta V gene segment behaved as functional or pseudogenic, an earlier analysis of approximately 600 of the donors relied on high-throughput TCR beta sequencing. Donor age, sex, ethnicity and CMV serostatus were collected together with the repertoire data. A later genetic analysis took genome-wide SNP genotypes for about three fifths of the roughly 670 donors and used that subset as a discovery cohort. All discovery cohort repertoires had been generated on a single sequencing platform. Class I and class II HLA loci were covered by the typing at four-digit resolution. Typing coverage differed by locus: A, B, C, DRB1 and DQB1 were typed in roughly 629-630 donors, DQA1 in 522, DPA1 in nearly 610, and DPB1 in roughly 470. Five DR-DQ haplotypes were treated as single units for association and clustering because of strong linkage in the cohort. On average, around 240,000 unique TCR beta nucleotide sequences were sequenced per donor among 398 genotyped donors of the cohort, with 15% to 20% of those sequences being non-productive. The paper as a whole reports these results and caveats: A few of the identified cytomegalovirus-associated TCR beta chains were confirmed in vitro to be specific for cytomegalovirus antigens. CMV serostatus was the only immune exposure information available for the cohort. The classifier was reported to diagnose cytomegalovirus status with high specificity and sensitivity in both the original and validation cohorts. Because counts were too low, 15 to 20 rarely observed V segments, including chromosome 9 orphons, were excluded from the earlier analysis of around 640 of the donors. While some public TCRs were present in many individuals, most TCR sequences turned up only very rarely across donors. In a later analysis, HLA-associated TCR beta chains were found to be more clonally expanded and to have lower generation probabilities than equally common non-associated chains. When HLA alleles, especially DR and DQ, strongly co-occurred, TCR associations were difficult to assign to individual alleles. The study listed 164 TCR beta chains as associated with cytomegalovirus. Linkage disequilibrium might explain the correlated functional status among segregating V segments, but an unknown experimental factor could not be excluded. A further reported finding was that TCR beta sequences accurately predicted the HLA-A and HLA-B alleles for most subjects in the first cohort. A later analysis found that most CMV-associated TCR beta chains appeared HLA-restricted, with HLA associations seemingly driven largely by CMV exposure. The 87-base-pair reads could not distinguish some IMGT-functional V segments, including TRBV6-2 and TRBV6-3, so those segments were excluded. In a later genetic analysis, a missense DCLRE1C variant was associated with V-gene and J-gene trimming of TCR beta chains, and the association was replicated in an independent cohort. Presence/absence analyses assumed roughly uniform sequencing depth across donors, an assumption that may not hold. A group of highly shared sequence variants was considered likely to be a technical artifact of the sequencing pipeline. Because some donors lacked HLA typing at each locus, the association tests relied only on the typed subset. In a later analysis, several top co-occurrence clusters were reported to appear linked to parvovirus B19, influenza, CMV and Epstein-Barr virus. In an earlier analysis of some 500 of the donors, most TCR beta V segments appeared in productive rearrangements about 87% or about 30% of the time, broadly matching IMGT annotations. The cohort was sequenced for TCR beta chains only, and without alpha or paired-chain data the features that could be detected were limited. In a later analysis, about 16,000 TCR beta sequences were associated with specific HLA alleles at a false discovery rate of 0.05. According to a later analysis, TCR association rates differed among HLA loci, with DRB1 alleles showing the most associated TCRs and HLA-C alleles showing the fewest. According to the authors, the approach could potentially be generalized to other disease states and immunological phenotypes. According to a later genetic analysis, donors in an Asian-associated ancestry cluster had fewer N-insertions in productive TCRs than the approximately 670-donor mean.

Sequences SGDLS (CDR1) and YYNGEE (CDR2) are obtained from the germline V gene. V is cut back by 2 bases and J by 11 bases, with 17 bases in the junction unmatched. The cysteine opens and the phenylalanine closes a CDR3 of 17 amino acids. The DNA shown is the 51-base CDR3, in frame from base 1. The cohort comprised more than 550 healthy bone marrow donors. Cohort members were all nominally healthy when sampled, although unrecorded immune exposures were likely present. The donor was CMV seropositive and was included in the group of 250 to 300 seropositive cohort members. Every donor gave a peripheral blood sample, and the peripheral blood mononuclear cells from that sample were used for TCR beta sequencing. The Qiagen DNeasy Blood Extraction Kit was used to extract genomic DNA from the blood cell samples. Comment on this clone: Which antigen it targets is not known. Base qualities were left out, and no much larger clone turns up one base away.

Library construction relied on the immunoSEQ multiplex PCR assay. A mixture of 60 forward primers for TCR Vbeta segments and 13 reverse primers for TCR Jbeta segments was used in the multiplex PCR. A multiplex PCR assay on genomic DNA amplified the CDR3 region of rearranged TCR beta genes. Amplified TCR beta libraries were sequenced as 87-base-pair reads on the Illumina HiSeq System. As for the original processing: In a later analysis, roughly 80 million unique TCR beta chains were counted across the 500 to 700 repertoires, and roughly 11 million of these chains were shared by at least two donors. To remove PCR and sequencing errors, raw reads were error-corrected and collapsed into unique sequences using a nearest-neighbor algorithm that merged closely related sequences. CDR3 sequences were aligned to IMGT reference sequences to assign V, D and J gene segments. For a sequence to be retained, at least a six-nucleotide match to both a V gene segment and a J gene segment was required. Rearrangements were called productive when the CDR3 lacked stop codons and stayed in frame with V and J; all others were non-productive. CDR3 was defined according to IMGT convention as the region running from the second conserved V-encoded cysteine to the conserved J-encoded phenylalanine. The earlier analysis of some 540 of the donors excluded any sequence lacking an unambiguous match to a single V gene segment. An earlier analysis of several hundred of the donors called V segments functional above 56.7% productive rearrangements and segregating when the between-donor standard deviation exceeded 5%. A statistical classification framework was built to diagnose cytomegalovirus status from the catalog of TCR beta chain sequences. In a later analysis, TCR nucleotide sequences were compared against IMGT/GENE-DB human TR gene sequences so that V and J genes could be assigned. A later analysis assigned CDR3 sequences and most-parsimonious VDJ recombination scenarios with the TCRdist pipeline. In a later analysis, each TCR beta chain was defined by its CDR3 amino acid sequence together with its V-gene family, and reads without a unique V-gene family were excluded. To address suspected cross-contamination and a sequencing artifact, a later analysis removed roughly 580 highly shared, low-generation-probability nucleotide sequences. In a later analysis, a clonal expansion index was calculated for each public chain from normalized within-repertoire ranks of inferred template counts. Generation probabilities in a later analysis came from a VDJ recombination model fitted to out-of-frame rearrangements, and those results were checked against IGoR. In a later analysis, TCR-TCR, TCR-HLA and TCR-CMV co-occurrence was scored with hypergeometric tests, and a repertoire-size bias correction was applied to TCR pairs. In a later analysis, false discovery rates were estimated by permuting HLA or CMV assignments 20 times. A later analysis grouped co-occurring TCRs with DBSCAN, adding TCRdist sequence similarity when clustering within HLA-allele-positive subsets. Repertoires with fewer than 30,000 or more than 120,000 public chains were left out of co-occurrence clustering, as were about 5 repertoires with anomalous nucleotide sharing. TCRdb carries this immuneACCESS record with in-frame sequences only. Its versions omit some clonotypes, under half of them owing to an unresolved V gene in the studies checked, with the rest unexplained. That table gives V, J and clone size, and the DNA gave D and trimming. This sample is represented by approximately 160,000 clones; about 77% of them were singletons. 7.4% of the sample rests with the top ten.

The chain uses TRBV9 and TRBJ2-3, with 10 bases aligning to TRBD1. The receptor comes from a male donor in good health and CMV-seropositive. Material for sequencing was PBMCs. The CDR3 in this case is CASSVTGQGIAGIVQYF. The sequenced DNA: TGTGCCAGCAGCGTTACGGGACAGGGGATTGCCGGTATTGTGCAGTATTTT.